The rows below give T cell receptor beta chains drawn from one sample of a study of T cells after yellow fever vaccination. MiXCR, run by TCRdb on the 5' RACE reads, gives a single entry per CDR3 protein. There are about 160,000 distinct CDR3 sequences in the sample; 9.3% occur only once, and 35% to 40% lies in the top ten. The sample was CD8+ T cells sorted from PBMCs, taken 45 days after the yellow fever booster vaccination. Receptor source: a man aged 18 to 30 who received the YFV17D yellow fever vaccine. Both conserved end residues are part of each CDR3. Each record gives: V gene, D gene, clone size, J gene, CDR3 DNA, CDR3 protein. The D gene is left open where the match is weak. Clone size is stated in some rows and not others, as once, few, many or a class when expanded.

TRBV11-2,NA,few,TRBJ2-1,TGTGCCAGCAGTTTTACAGGGTCATACAATGAGCAGTTCTTC,CASSFTGSYNEQFF
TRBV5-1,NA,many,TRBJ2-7,TGCGCCAGCACTCGGGGGATGCTAGCCCCTACCTACGAGCAGTACTTC,CASTRGMLAPTYEQYF
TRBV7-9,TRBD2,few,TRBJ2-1,TGTGCCAGCAGCTTAGCTAGCGGGGGGGCACGAGAGCAGTTCTTC,CASSLASGGAREQFF
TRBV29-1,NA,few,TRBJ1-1,TGCAGCGTTGGAAACACTGAAGCTTTCTTT,CSVGNTEAFF
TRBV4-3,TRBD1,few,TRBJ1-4,TGCGCCAGCAGCCATGTACCGGGACAGGGGGCGCGCACGTCGGAAAAACTGTTTTTT,CASSHVPGQGARTSEKLFF
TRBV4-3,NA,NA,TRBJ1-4,TGCGCCAGCAGCCAAGAGGGCGGGGCAGTTCCAACTAATGAAAAACTGTTTTTT,CASSQEGGAVPTNEKLFF
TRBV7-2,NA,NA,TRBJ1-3,TGTGCCAGCAGCTACGATGGAAACACCATATATTTT,CASSYDGNTIYF
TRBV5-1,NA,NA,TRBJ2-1,TGCGCCAGCAGCTGGGCCGGGACTGGAAACAATGAGCAGTTATTC,CASSWAGTGNNEQLF
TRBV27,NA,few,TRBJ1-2,TGTGCCAGCAAAAGCGGCTATGGCTACACCTTC,CASKSGYGYTF
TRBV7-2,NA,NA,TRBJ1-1,TGTGCCAGCAGCCCACAGAACTACAGGGTGAACACTGAAGCTTTCTTT,CASSPQNYRVNTEAFF
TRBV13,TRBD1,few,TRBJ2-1,TGTGCCAGCAGCTTACCGGGACAGGTAACCTACAATGAGCAGTTCTTC,CASSLPGQVTYNEQFF
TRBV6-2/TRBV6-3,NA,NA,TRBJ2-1,TGTGCCAGCAGCAGCAGACCCACCTACAATGAGCAGTTCTTC,CASSSRPTYNEQFF
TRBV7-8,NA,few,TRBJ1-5,TGTGCCAGCAGCTTAGATTGGCGCAGGGACTCTCGAGGCAATCAGCCCCAGCATTTT,CASSLDWRRDSRGNQPQHF
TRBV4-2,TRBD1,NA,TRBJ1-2,TGTGCCAGCAGCCAGGCCGGGACAGGCCCCCTCAACTATGGCTACACCTTC,CASSQAGTGPLNYGYTF
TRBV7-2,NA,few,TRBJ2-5,TGTGCCAGCAGCTCCTACAGGGGACTGTACCAAGAGACCCAGTACTTC,CASSSYRGLYQETQYF
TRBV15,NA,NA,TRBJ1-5,TGTGCCACCAGCGGAAGACCTGACCCCAGCAATCAGCCCCAGCATTTT,CATSGRPDPSNQPQHF
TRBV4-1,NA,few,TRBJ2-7,TGCGCCAGCAGCCCGAGTGCGGCCTACGAGCAGTACTTC,CASSPSAAYEQYF
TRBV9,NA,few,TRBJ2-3,TGTGCCAGCAGCGTATTAGCCTACTCTAGCACAGATACGCAGTATTTT,CASSVLAYSSTDTQYF
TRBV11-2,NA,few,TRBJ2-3,TGTGCCAGCAGCTCGGACGATCGGATCGGAGATACGCAGTATTTT,CASSSDDRIGDTQYF
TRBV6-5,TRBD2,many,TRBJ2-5,TGTGCCAGCAGTTACTCCGGGACTAGCGGGGGAGAGACCCAGTACTTC,CASSYSGTSGGETQYF
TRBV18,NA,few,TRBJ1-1,TGTGCCAGCTCACCGAGGACGACTCGGGGCATGAACACTGAAGCTTTCTTT,CASSPRTTRGMNTEAFF
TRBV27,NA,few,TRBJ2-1,TGTGCCAGCAGTTTATCCCTCTACAATGAGCAGTTCTTC,CASSLSLYNEQFF
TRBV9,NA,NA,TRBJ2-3,TGTGCCAGCAGCCGACCGACTAGCACAGATACGCAGTATTTT,CASSRPTSTDTQYF
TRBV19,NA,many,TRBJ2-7,TGTGCCAGTTCCTCCGGGACATTGTCCTACGAGCAGTACTTC,CASSSGTLSYEQYF
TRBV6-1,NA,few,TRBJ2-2,TGTGCCAGCAGGGGAACCGTTTCGGGCGGGACCGGGGAGCTGTTTTTT,CASRGTVSGGTGELFF
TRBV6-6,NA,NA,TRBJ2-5,TGTGCCAGCACCAAGGGGGGTGAGGGGCGGGAGACCCAGTACTTC,CASTKGGEGRETQYF
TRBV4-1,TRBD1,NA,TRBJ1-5,TGCGCCAGCAGCCAAAGGGGGCACATTAATCAGCCCCAGCATTTT,CASSQRGHINQPQHF
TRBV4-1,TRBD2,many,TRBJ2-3,TGCGCCAGCAGCCCGATTTGGACTAGCGGGGGGGCGACTTCGGATACGCAGTATTTT,CASSPIWTSGGATSDTQYF
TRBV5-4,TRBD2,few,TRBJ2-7,TGTGCCAGCAGCCCAACGGGACTATCCTACGAGCAGTACTTC,CASSPTGLSYEQYF
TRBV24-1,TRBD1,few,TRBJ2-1,TGTGCCACCCGGGCGGGACAGGGACCACCCGATGAGCAGTTCTTC,CATRAGQGPPDEQFF
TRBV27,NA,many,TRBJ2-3,TGTGCCAGCAGTTTGTTTGGGGGCACAGATACGCAGTATTTT,CASSLFGGTDTQYF
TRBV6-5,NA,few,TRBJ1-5,TGTGCCAGCAGTGAACGGGACACCTATCAGCCCCAGCATTTT,CASSERDTYQPQHF
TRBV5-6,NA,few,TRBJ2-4,TGTGCCAGCAGCCCCTCCCCCAAAAACATTCAGTACTTC,CASSPSPKNIQYF
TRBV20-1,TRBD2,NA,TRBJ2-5,TGCAGTGCTCCGCGGGGGGCCAGGCAAGAGACCCAGTACTTC,CSAPRGARQETQYF
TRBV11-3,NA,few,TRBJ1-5,TGTGCCAGCAGCCTAAACTCGGAGTATAGCAATCAGCCCCAGCATTTT,CASSLNSEYSNQPQHF
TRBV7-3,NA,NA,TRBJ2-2,TGTGCCAGCAGCTTTCCGGACCCCGACGGGGAGCTGTTTTTT,CASSFPDPDGELFF
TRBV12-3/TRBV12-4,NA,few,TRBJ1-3,TGTGCCAGCAGTTTTGGGCTCGGAGGAAACACCATATATTTT,CASSFGLGGNTIYF
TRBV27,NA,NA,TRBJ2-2,TGTGCCAGCAGTTTATCCGGGGTCGCGGAGCTGTTTTTT,CASSLSGVAELFF
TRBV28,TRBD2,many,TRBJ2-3,TGTGCCAGCAGTTTGGGACTAGCGGGGGGTGAGTCAGATACGCAGTATTTT,CASSLGLAGGESDTQYF
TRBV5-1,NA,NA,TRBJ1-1,TGCGCCAGCAGCTCCGCTCTGACAGTGAACACTGAAGCTTTCTTT,CASSSALTVNTEAFF
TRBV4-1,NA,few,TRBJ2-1,TGCGCCAGCAGCCAAGGACGTTCTAGCTTCTTCATCGAGCAGTTCTTC,CASSQGRSSFFIEQFF
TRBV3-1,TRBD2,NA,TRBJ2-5,TGTGCCAGCATCCCTTCCGAGCGGGGAGGAGAGACCCAGTACTTC,CASIPSERGGETQYF
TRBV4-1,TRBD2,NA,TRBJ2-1,TGCGCCAGCAGCCAGTACAAGACTAGCGGGGGCTCCTACAATGAGCAGTTCTTC,CASSQYKTSGGSYNEQFF
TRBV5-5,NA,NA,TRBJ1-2,TGTGCCAGCAGCTTGTGGGTAGCAGGCATTAACTATGGCTACACCTTC,CASSLWVAGINYGYTF
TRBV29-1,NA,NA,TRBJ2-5,TGCAGCGTGGCTCCGGGACAACACCAAGAGACCCAGTACTTC,CSVAPGQHQETQYF
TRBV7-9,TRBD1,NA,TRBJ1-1,TGTGCCAGCATCCCTGGAGGGGGACAGGGGGTAAGGAACACTGAAGCTTTCTTT,CASIPGGGQGVRNTEAFF
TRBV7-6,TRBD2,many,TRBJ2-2,TGTGCCAGCACCTTTAGCGGGGGGGCCGGCACCGGGGAGCTGTTTTTT,CASTFSGGAGTGELFF
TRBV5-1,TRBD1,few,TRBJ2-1,TGCGCCAGCAGCTTGGCCGTTGGCAGGGGGAATGAGCAGTTCTTC,CASSLAVGRGNEQFF
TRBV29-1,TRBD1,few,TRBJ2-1,TGCAGTTCTGACAGGGGCTACCATGAGCAGTTCTTC,CSSDRGYHEQFF
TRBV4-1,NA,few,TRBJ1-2,TGCGCCAGCAGCCAGGAAGGACAGACGGTCTATGGCTACACCTTC,CASSQEGQTVYGYTF
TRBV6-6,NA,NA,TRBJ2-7,TGTGCCAGCAGTTACAACCCTGGGCGGGAGCAGTACTTC,CASSYNPGREQYF
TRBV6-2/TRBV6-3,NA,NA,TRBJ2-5,TGTGCCAGCAGTTACCGATTAGAGACCCAGTACTTC,CASSYRLETQYF
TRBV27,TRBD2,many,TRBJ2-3,TGTGCCAGCAGTTTATCAATAGCGGGGGGGACGCCAAGCACAGATACGCAGTATTTT,CASSLSIAGGTPSTDTQYF
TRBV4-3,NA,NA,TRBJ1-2,TGCGCCAGCAGCCAAGATGGGGGGCCAGGGGGCTACACCTTC,CASSQDGGPGGYTF
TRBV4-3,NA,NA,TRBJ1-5,TGCGCCAGCAGCCAAGAGGGTCCGCGGCAGGGTATGCATCAGCCCCAGCATTTT,CASSQEGPRQGMHQPQHF
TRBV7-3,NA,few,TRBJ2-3,TGTGCCAGCAGCAAAACTGCCGCCGACACAGATACGCAGTATTTT,CASSKTAADTDTQYF
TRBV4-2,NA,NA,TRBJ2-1,TGTGCCAGCAGCCAAGTCGAAGGGGATGAGCAGTTCTTC,CASSQVEGDEQFF
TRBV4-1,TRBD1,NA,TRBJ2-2,TGCGCCAGCAGCCAAGATGGGGGACAGGGGTGGGGACACACCGGGGAGCTGTTTTTT,CASSQDGGQGWGHTGELFF
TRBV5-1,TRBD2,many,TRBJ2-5,TGCGCCAGCAGGGCGGGACTAGCGGGAGAAGAGACCCAGTACTTC,CASRAGLAGEETQYF
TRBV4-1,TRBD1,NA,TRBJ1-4,TGCGCCAGCAGCCCCCTGGGACAGGTTGGGGAGGGAAAACTGTTTTTT,CASSPLGQVGEGKLFF